The 13 T cell receptor beta chains below all came from one sample that was sequenced in a study of neoadjuvant nivolumab and ipilimumab in lung cancer. TCRdb keeps only in-frame clones here, not all; method: immunoSEQ multiplex PCR. The sample shows approximately 7,300 clones, around 85% of them seen only once. The sequencing here drew on tumor tissue, taken after neoadjuvant nivolumab, alone or with ipilimumab, at or shortly before surgery. The source is an adult with non-small cell lung cancer.

In its sample, this clone was seen once. V is TRBV5-1 and J is TRBJ2-7, with D possibly TRBD1 on 6 matching bases. V was trimmed by 0 bases and J by 2 bases, leaving 9 bases between them. The V gene's germline CDR1 is SGHRS and CDR2 YFSETQ. CDR3 length equals 14 residues. This CDR3 reads CASSLGTDTYEQYF. The CDR3 nucleotides are TGCGCCAGCAGCTTGGGGACAGACACCTACGAGCAGTACTTC.

The chain uses TRBV6-5 and TRBJ2-7; D might be TRBD1 (7 bases). Germline CDR1 reads MNHEY; CDR2 reads SVGAGI. Trimming took 4 bases from V and 3 from J, leaving 13 bases between them. The CDR3 runs 14 residues. The chain's CDR3 is CASSFGTAGYEQYF. The CDR3, as DNA: TGTGCCAGCAGTTTCGGGACAGCGGGCTACGAGCAGTACTTC.

This clone was counted a single time. This chain uses TRBV19 with TRBJ1-2; a weak D match, TRBD1 (5 bases). Germline V gene sequence: CDR1 LNHDA, CDR2 SQIVND (reference sequence). Trimming cost V 5 bases and J 2 bases, with 21 bases left between them. This CDR3 is built from 17 residues. CDR3 nucleotides: TGTGCCAGTAGTCGAACCGGGACTGCAATGAAAAACTATGGCTACACCTTC. Its protein is CASSRTGTAMKNYGYTF.

This chain joins TRBV19 and TRBJ1-5; tentative D call: TRBD1 (5 bases). CDR1 LNHDA and CDR2 SQIVND come from the germline V gene (reference sequence). Trimming shortened V by 3 bases and J by 2 bases, and 11 bases separated the two germline ends. CDR3 length equals 15 residues. CDR3 nucleotide sequence: TGTGCCAGTAGTATTATTGGGGCCGGCAATCAGCCCCAGCATTTT. This sequence encodes CASSIIGAGNQPQHF.

V and J are TRBV7-2 and TRBJ2-5; no reliable D call. With 3 bases removed from V and 7 bases from J, the gap between germline ends came to 12 bases. There are 13 residues in the CDR3. Germline loops: CDR1 SGHTA, CDR2 FQGNSA. In DNA form, the CDR3 reads TGTGCCAGCAGCTTCGGTGCTAGAATGACCCAGTACTTC. Protein: CASSFGARMTQYF.

The V gene is TRBV25-1, the J gene TRBJ2-5; D remains ambiguous. The DNA matches TRBJ2-7 better at its end, which makes the J call doubtful. Looked up from germline, CDR1 is MGHDK and CDR2 is SYGVNS. The CDR3 totals 13 residues. CDR3 sequence (DNA): TGTGCCAGCAGTGAATTCGCTGGCTACGAGCAGTACTTC. It is translated as CASSEFAGYEQYF.

The rearrangement joins TRBV5-1 to TRBJ2-7; D unresolved. The CDR3 runs to 13 residues. Between the trimmed V and J ends, which lost 1 base and 6 bases, there was a span of 11 bases. Per germline, CDR1 SGHRS and CDR2 YFSETQ. The CDR3 reads CASSLSQSVEQYF. The CDR3 nucleotides read TGCGCCAGCAGCTTGAGCCAGTCTGTCGAGCAGTACTTC.

The rearrangement links TRBV6-1 to TRBJ1-2, with 7 positions matching TRBD1. The germline gives CDR1 MNHNS, CDR2 SASEGT. After removal of 4 bases from V and 7 bases from J, the junction contained 9 bases not matched to a gene. This CDR3 comprises 14 residues. CDR3 protein: CASSGTGDASGYTF. The CDR3 DNA reads as TGTGCCAGCAGTGGCACAGGGGACGCTAGTGGCTACACCTTC.

The chain employs TRBV7-2 and TRBJ2-2, with D unclear. This CDR3 contains 13 residues. Germline assignment: CDR1 SGHTA and CDR2 FQGNSA. V lost 5 bases, J lost 5 bases, and 9 bases lay in between. CDR3 residues: CASSNFGTGELFF. DNA of the CDR3: TGTGCCAGCAGCAACTTTGGAACCGGGGAGCTGTTTTTT.

This chain connects TRBV19 to TRBJ1-5; possible D gene TRBD1, 5 bases. V was shortened by 4 bases and J by 6 bases, with 16 bases between the two germline ends. Germline V gives CDR1 LNHDA, CDR2 SQIVND (reference sequence). This CDR3 is 15 amino acids long. The CDR3 DNA reads TGTGCCAGTAGTACCCTCCCCAGGGCGGGTCAGCCCCAGCATTTT. It is translated as CASSTLPRAGQPQHF.

In its sample, this clone was seen a few times. The V and J genes are TRBV5-1 and TRBJ2-3; TRBD2 aligns across 12 bases. The ends lost 0 bases at V and 3 bases at J; junction bases unmatched: 2. The germline gives CDR1 SGHRS, CDR2 YFSETQ. The CDR3 is made up of 16 amino acids. The CDR3, as DNA: TGCGCCAGCAGCTTGGAGACTAGCGGGGGAACAGATACGCAGTATTTT. Translated, it gives CASSLETSGGTDTQYF.

The chain employs TRBV10-3 and TRBJ2-2; TRBD2 matches at 7 bases. Germline V gene sequence: CDR1 ENHRY, CDR2 SYGVKD. The CDR3 has 17 residues. The V and J ends lost 7 bases and 4 bases, in that order; junction bases with no gene match: 15. The CDR3 region is CAINTRSGGPGTGELFF. The CDR3 DNA reads TGTGCCATCAATACTAGGTCGGGGGGTCCGGGCACCGGGGAGCTGTTTTTT.

The V gene is TRBV5-6, the J gene TRBJ1-2; 8 positions match TRBD1. The J segment lost 4 bases and the V segment lost 0 bases, leaving 14 bases of the junction unmatched. Germline loops: CDR1 SGHDT, CDR2 YYEEEE. CDR3 length: 18 amino acids. The CDR3 DNA reads as TGTGCCAGCAGCTTGGCCGGGACAGGAGTCTCTCGGCGCTATGGCTACACCTTC. Protein sequence: CASSLAGTGVSRRYGYTF.